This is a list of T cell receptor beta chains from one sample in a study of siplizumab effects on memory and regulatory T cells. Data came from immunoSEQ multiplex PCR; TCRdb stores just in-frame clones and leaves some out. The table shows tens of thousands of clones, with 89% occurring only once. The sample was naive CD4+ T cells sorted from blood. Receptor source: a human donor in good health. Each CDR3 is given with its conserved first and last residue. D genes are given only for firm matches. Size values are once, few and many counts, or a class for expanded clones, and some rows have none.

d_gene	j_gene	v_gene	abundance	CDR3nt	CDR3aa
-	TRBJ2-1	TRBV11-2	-	TGTGCCAGCAGCTTCAGTCTTGGGAATGAGCAGTTCTTC	CASSFSLGNEQFF
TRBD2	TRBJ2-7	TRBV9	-	TGTGCCAGCAGCCCCTCGGGCCCAGCGGGAGCCCACGAGCAGTACTTC	CASSPSGPAGAHEQYF
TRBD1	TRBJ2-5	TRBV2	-	TGTGCCAGCACCTCGACAGGGGCAGCTGGGACCCAGTACTTC	CASTSTGAAGTQYF
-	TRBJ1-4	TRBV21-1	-	TGTGCCAGCAGCATCCCCCTCGGGGATGAAAAACTGTTTTTT	CASSIPLGDEKLFF
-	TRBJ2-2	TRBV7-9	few	TGTGCCAGCACGGAAACCGGGGAGCTGTTTTTT	CASTETGELFF
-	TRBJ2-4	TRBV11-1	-	TGTGCCAGCAGTCCCGACACAAGCCTAGCCAAAAACATTCAGTACTTC	CASSPDTSLAKNIQYF
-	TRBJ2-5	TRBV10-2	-	TGCGCCAGCAGTGATCCGGGGTTGGGGACCCAGTACTTC	CASSDPGLGTQYF
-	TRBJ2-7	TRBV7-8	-	TGTGCCAGCACATTAGCATACGAGCAGTACTTC	CASTLAYEQYF
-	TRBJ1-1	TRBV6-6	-	TGTGCCAGCAGTTACTCGGAGGAGAACACTGAAGCTTTCTTT	CASSYSEENTEAFF
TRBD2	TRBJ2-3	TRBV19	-	TGTGCCAGTACCCAGCGGGGTTTAAGCACAGATACGCAGTATTTT	CASTQRGLSTDTQYF
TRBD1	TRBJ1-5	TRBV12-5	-	TGTGCCTCTACCCTGACAGGGGGCCAGCCCCAGCATTTT	CASTLTGGQPQHF
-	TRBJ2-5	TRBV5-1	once	TGCGCCAGCAGCTTACAAGAGACCCAGTACTTC	CASSLQETQYF
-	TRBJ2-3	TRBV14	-	TGTGCCAGCAGCCCTTTCTTCGGGGATACGCAGTATTTT	CASSPFFGDTQYF
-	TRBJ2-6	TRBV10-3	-	TGTGCCATCAGTGTGGCGGTATCTGGGGCCAACGTCCTGACTTTC	CAISVAVSGANVLTF
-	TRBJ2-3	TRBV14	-	TGTGCCAGCAGCCAAGATGGGATGTCGGATACGCAGTATTTT	CASSQDGMSDTQYF
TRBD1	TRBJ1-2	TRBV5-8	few	TGTGCCAGCAGCTTACGGGACAGGGGGTACGGCTATGGCTACACCTTC	CASSLRDRGYGYGYTF
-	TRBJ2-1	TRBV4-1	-	TGCGCCAGCAGCCTCAATAGCGACAGCTCCTACAATGAGCAGTTCTTC	CASSLNSDSSYNEQFF
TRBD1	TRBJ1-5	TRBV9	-	TGTGCCAGCAGCGTAAAGCTTTACAGGGGGCTAGGCAGCAATCAGCCCCAGCATTTT	CASSVKLYRGLGSNQPQHF
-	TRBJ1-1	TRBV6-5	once	TGTGCCAGCAGTTACTCAGGCAGGGCTGGTGAAGCTTTCTTT	CASSYSGRAGEAFF
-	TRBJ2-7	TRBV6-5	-	TGTGCCAGCAGTTCCGACATCTCCTACGAGCAGTACTTC	CASSSDISYEQYF
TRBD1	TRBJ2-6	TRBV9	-	TGTGCCAGCAGCGTTGAACAGGGGGCGCACGGGGCCAACGTCCTGACTTTC	CASSVEQGAHGANVLTF
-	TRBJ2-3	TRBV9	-	TGTGCCAGCAGTCGAGACGGGGACTTCTCCACAGATACGCAGTATTTT	CASSRDGDFSTDTQYF
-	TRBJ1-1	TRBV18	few	TGTGCCAGCTCACCCACGGAGGGCAGTGAAGCTTTCTTT	CASSPTEGSEAFF
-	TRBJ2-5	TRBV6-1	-	TGTGCCAGCCGGTCGGGAGAGACCCAGTACTTC	CASRSGETQYF
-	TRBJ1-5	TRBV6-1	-	TGTGCCAGCAGTGAAAGGGACGATCAGCCCCAGCATTTT	CASSERDDQPQHF
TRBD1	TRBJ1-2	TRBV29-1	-	TGCAGCGTTGCAGGACAGGGGGCTGGCTACACCTTC	CSVAGQGAGYTF
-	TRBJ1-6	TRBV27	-	TGTGCCAGCAGTCCAGAGGGACTGATGAATTCACCCCTCCACTTT	CASSPEGLMNSPLHF
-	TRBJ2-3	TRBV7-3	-	TGTGCCAGCAGCTTAGGCAGAAGCACAGATACGCAGTATTTT	CASSLGRSTDTQYF
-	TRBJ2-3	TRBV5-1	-	TGCGCCAGCAGGATCGGGGTACCCACAGATACGCAGTATTTT	CASRIGVPTDTQYF
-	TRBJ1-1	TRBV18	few	TGTGCCAGCTCACCACGGATGGAGTACACTGAAGCTTTCTTT	CASSPRMEYTEAFF
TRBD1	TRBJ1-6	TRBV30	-	TGTGCCTGGAGTGAAGGGGGCCTTTCACCCCTCCACTTT	CAWSEGGLSPLHF
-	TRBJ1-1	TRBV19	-	TGTGCCAGTAGACGACTTGGGGGGAACACTGAAGCTTTCTTT	CASRRLGGNTEAFF
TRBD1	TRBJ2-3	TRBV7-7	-	TGTGCCAGCAGCCCAGGACAGGGGAGTACAGATACGCAGTATTTT	CASSPGQGSTDTQYF
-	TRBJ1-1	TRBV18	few	TGTGCCAGCTCACCATCCTTTGGGGTGGGGAACACTGAAGCTTTCTTT	CASSPSFGVGNTEAFF
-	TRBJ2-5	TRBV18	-	TGTGCCAGCTCACCCTCCCAAGAGACCCAGTACTTC	CASSPSQETQYF
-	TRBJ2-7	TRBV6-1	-	TGTGCCAGCAGCGGAACGGACGTGGGGGAGCAGTACTTC	CASSGTDVGEQYF
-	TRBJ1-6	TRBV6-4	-	TGTGCCAGCAGTCGCACCAACTACAGCTCCTATAATTCACCCCTCCACTTT	CASSRTNYSSYNSPLHF
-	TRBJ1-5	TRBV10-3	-	TGTGCCATCAGTGAGTCAGGGGTGAGCAATCAGCCCCAGCATTTT	CAISESGVSNQPQHF
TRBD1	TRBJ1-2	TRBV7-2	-	TGTGCCAGCAGCCACCAAGGGGGCCGGACTAACTATGGCTACACCTTC	CASSHQGGRTNYGYTF